This TCR beta chain stems from a study of blood T cell repertoires in COVID-19. Study details: Specimens from acute and convalescent COVID-19 originated in the United States, Italy and Spain. Sample material is recorded as cDNA or gDNA derived from T cells, B-cell-depleted T cells, or PBMCs.

The table lists this clone with many counts. As originally analysed: Estimates of nucleated cell counts were drawn from the amplification of reference gene primers. Assay: immunoSEQ multiplex PCR; the TCRdb copy retains only in-frame clones and omits some. V, J and clone size derive from that table, while D and trimming were established from the DNA sequence. Of 250,000 to 300,000 clones listed, roughly 85% were seen once; the top ten hold 9.5% to 11%. The source material was peripheral blood. This receptor was taken from an older woman with acute or convalescent COVID-19.

The CDR3 region has the DNA TGTGCCAGCAGCCAAGGGCCAAGCGGCTATGGCTACACCTTC. Translating gives CASSQGPSGYGYTF. The chain couples TRBV3-1 (or the pseudogene TRBV3-2) to TRBJ1-2; D is ambiguous. The V end was cut by 1 base, the J end by 4 bases, with 10 bases between. CDR1 is LGHDT, CDR2 YNNKEL, per germline (reference sequence). The CDR3 consists of 14 residues.